The 19 T cell receptor beta chains presented below share a single source sample, sequenced in a study of breast tumors, draining lymph nodes, adjacent tissues. Via MiXCR, TCRdb re-called the multiplex PCR reads, giving one row per CDR3 protein. Of some 140,000 distinct CDR3 sequences listed, 21% are singletons. Breast cancer patients provided tissue from their axillary draining lymph nodes. The sequenced sample consisted of axillary lymph node tissue. The receptors shown here come from a female donor with breast cancer. Some clones in this sample may be carry-over from other donors' samples.

Remarks on this clonotype: Given a much more abundant clone one base away, this may be a read error. The DNA of the CDR3 is TGTGCCAGCAGTGGAGAAGGGACCCAGTACTTC. Encoded protein: CASSGEGTQYF. The V call is TRBV6-1, the J call TRBJ2-7; no clear D gene. TRBJ2-5 explains the end of the DNA better; the J call may be wrong. The germline V gene encodes CDR1 MNHNS and CDR2 SASEGT. The CDR3 covers 11 residues.

Many counts were recorded for this clonotype. This sequence joins TRBV20-1 and TRBJ2-3; D remains unclear. The CDR3 totals 13 residues. Looked up from germline, CDR1 is DFQATT and CDR2 is SNEGSKA (reference sequence). The V and J ends lost 6 bases and 6 bases respectively, with 16 bases between them. Written as DNA, the CDR3 is TGCAGTGCCCAGCTGGGTAGTGTCGATACGCAGTATTTT. Its translation is CSAQLGSVDTQYF.

The rearrangement joins TRBV20-1 to TRBJ2-1; D call uncertain. Germline CDR1 DFQATT, CDR2 SNEGSKA (reference sequence). Trimming took off 3 bases at V and 6 bases at J, with 6 bases between the two ends. The CDR3 totals 11 residues. CDR3 nucleotide sequence: TGCAGTGCTAGGCCATCCAATGAGCAGTTCTTC. It translates to CSARPSNEQFF.

This clonotype was counted many times. This chain connects TRBV6-5 to TRBJ1-6, with 7 bases that match TRBD1. This CDR3 is 19 amino acids long. The ends lost 3 bases at V and 7 bases at J; junction bases unmatched: 18. Germline V CDR1 and CDR2: MNHEY, SVGAGI. The CDR3 DNA reads TGTGCCAGCAGTTATACGTACCCCGACAGGGACCATCGGAATTCACCCCTCCACTTT. Residues: CASSYTYPDRDHRNSPLHF.

There are many counts of this clonotype. The chain carries TRBV5-1 and TRBJ2-1; TRBD2 might be the D (7 bases). CDR1 and CDR2 from the germline V gene are SGHRS and YFSETQ. CDR3 length equals 16 residues. The V and J ends lost 5 bases and 4 bases respectively, with 19 bases between them. This CDR3 is CASRRGRGGTYNEQFF. DNA of the CDR3: TGCGCCAGCAGAAGAGGAAGGGGGGGAACGTACAATGAGCAGTTCTTC.

This clonotype was picked up many times. The V call is TRBV10-3, the J call TRBJ2-1; 8 bases fit TRBD2. The germline V gene has CDR1 ENHRY and CDR2 SYGVKD. Unmatched junction bases numbered 10, after V lost 0 bases and J lost 3 bases. The CDR3 spans 18 residues. In nucleotides, the CDR3 is TGTGCCATCAGTGAGTCGAGGGTCGGGAGGGCCTACTACAATGAGCAGTTCTTC. Translating it yields CAISESRVGRAYYNEQFF.

With respect to this clonotype: Just one base apart from a much larger clone, this may be a read error. The V and J genes are TRBV15 and TRBJ1-4, with D hard to call. The CDR3 has 15 amino acids. Per germline, CDR1 LNHNV and CDR2 YYDKDF (reference sequence). The CDR3 nucleotides read TGTGCCACCAGCAGAGGGTCGTCAGTCGTGAAAAAACTGTCTTTT. It yields the protein CATSRGSSVVKKLSF.

This clonotype was observed many times. V is TRBV7-6 and J is TRBJ2-2; 14 nucleotides agree with TRBD2. After removal of 7 bases from V and 1 base from J, the junction contained 8 bases not matched to a gene. The germline gives CDR1 SGHVS, CDR2 FNYEAQ. The CDR3 is made up of 18 amino acids. The CDR3 sequence: CASTPGLAGGLNTGELFF. Here the CDR3 DNA reads TGTGCCAGCACTCCTGGACTAGCGGGAGGCCTGAACACCGGGGAGCTGTTTTTT.

Worth noting for this clonotype: A much more abundant neighbour one base away suggests this may be a read error. CDR3 region: CASSRQGHNEQFF. CDR3 in DNA: TGTGCCAGCAGCCGACAGGGGCACAATGAGCAGTTCTTC. V gene TRBV3-1 combines with J gene TRBJ2-1; 8 nucleotides match TRBD1. V shed 4 bases and J 5 bases; nucleotides not matched to a gene: 1. The CDR3 length is 13 residues. Germline V CDR1 and CDR2: LGHDT, YNNKEL (reference sequence).

In its sample, this clonotype was seen many times. The rearrangement links TRBV7-8 to TRBJ1-2; a possible D gene is TRBD1 (5 bases). The germline V gene has CDR1 SGHVS and CDR2 FQNEAQ. This CDR3 has 15 residues. V shed 1 base and J shed 3 bases, with 12 bases lying between them. CDR3 sequence (DNA): TGTGCCAGCAGCTTAGTTTGGGGGAGCGACTATGGCTACACCTTC. Its protein is CASSLVWGSDYGYTF. The whole variable domain, remainder taken from reference TRBV7-8 and TRBJ1-2, is GAGVSQSPRYKVAKRGQDVALRCDPISGHVSLFWYQQALGQGPEFLTYFQNEAQLDKSGLPSDRFFAERPEGSVSTLKIQRTQQEDSAVYLCASSLVWGSDYGYTFGSGTRLTVV.

The chain is built from TRBV7-3 and TRBJ1-1; tentatively, D is TRBD1 (5 bases). Germline V gene sequence: CDR1 SGHTA, CDR2 FQGTGA. The CDR3 length is 13 residues. With 3 bases removed from V and 3 bases from J, the gap between germline ends came to 8 bases. CDR3 nucleotide sequence: TGTGCCAGCAGCTTGACAGAGGACACTGAAGCTTTCTTT. It is translated as CASSLTEDTEAFF.

This clonotype was counted only a few times. Here the CDR3 reads CASSKGTGGLNEQFF. The CDR3 coding sequence is TGTGCCAGTAGCAAGGGGACAGGGGGCCTGAATGAGCAGTTCTTC. The gene calls are TRBV14 and TRBJ2-1; 12 positions match TRBD1. V was clipped by 9 bases and J by 7 bases; unmatched bases: 10. The CDR3 runs 15 residues. Germline V gene data show CDR1 as SGHDN and CDR2 as FVKESK. Variable domain in full (rest from reference TRBV14 and TRBJ2-1): EAGVTQFPSHSVIEKGQTVTLRCDPISGHDNLYWYRRVMGKEIKFLLHFVKESKQDESGMPNNRFLAERTGGTYSTLKVQPAELEDSGVYFCASSKGTGGLNEQFFGPGTRLTVL.

This clonotype was recorded many times. The chain carries TRBV7-2 and TRBJ1-2, with D perhaps matching TRBD1 (5 bases). Per the germline V gene, CDR1 is SGHTA and CDR2 is FQGNSA. V was clipped by 5 bases and J by 8 bases, with 21 bases between them. The CDR3 runs to 15 residues. CDR3 sequence (DNA): TGTGCCAGCAGCCCGGAGGGGCAGGGAGGATCGGGCTACACCTTC. Its translation is CASSPEGQGGSGYTF.

This clonotype was counted many times. J is TRBJ2-7 and V is TRBV29-1; no reliable D call. With 2 bases removed from V and 4 bases from J, the gap between germline ends came to 12 bases. This CDR3 region has 13 residues. Germline values: CDR1 SQVTM, CDR2 ANQGSEA. The CDR3 nucleotides read TGCAGCGTTGAACAACACGGAGAGTACGAGCAGTACTTC. Translating gives CSVEQHGEYEQYF.

Points on this clonotype: Sequence at one end of the junction differs from germline and may be a read error. The V gene is TRBV19, the J gene TRBJ2-1; 7 bases are shared with TRBD1. This CDR3 spans 18 amino acids. Germline V gives CDR1 LNHDA, CDR2 SQIVND (reference sequence). CDR3 DNA: TGTGCCAGTCAAGGGTGGACAGGCCCCCAGTTAGCCTACAATGGGCAGTTCTTC. It codes for CASQGWTGPQLAYNGQFF. Combining the CDR3 with reference TRBV19 and TRBJ2-1 gives the whole variable domain DGGITQSPKYLFRKEGQNVTLSCEQNLNHDAMYWYRQDPGQGLRLIYYSQIVNDFQKGDIAEGYSVSREKKESFPLTVTSAQKNPTAFYLCASQGWTGPQLAYNGQFFGPGTRLTVL.

This clonotype was counted ten times or more. V and J are TRBV6-5 and TRBJ1-5, with D uncertain. V was cut by 8 bases and J by 3 bases, with 11 bases left in between. Germline CDR1 reads MNHEY; CDR2 reads SVGAGI. CDR3 length equals 13 residues. CDR3 in DNA: TGTGCCAGCCGGCAGGACCCCAATCAGCCCCAGCATTTT. Protein product: CASRQDPNQPQHF.

Comments on this clonotype: No conserved phenylalanine or tryptophan is present at the end of the CDR3, so a read error is the likely explanation. It is unclear where the CDR3 begins or ends on the DNA, so no DNA is shown, and the CDR3 is as TCRdb lists it. The rearrangement links TRBV10-1 to TRBJ2-3; the table's D gene call, TRBD2, was not cross checked with the DNA. Germline assignment: CDR1 WNHNN and CDR2 SYGVQD (reference sequence). The CDR3 comprises 19 residues, both ends counted. The chain's CDR3 is CASSESVASGSPLSDTRYL.

This clonotype was recorded many times. The J gene is TRBJ1-5, the V gene TRBV6-1; D is perhaps TRBD1 (6 bases). The CDR3 has 15 amino acids. V lost 10 bases and J lost 5, with 21 bases in between. From germline, CDR1 is MNHNS and CDR2 SASEGT. The CDR3 bases are TGTGCCACCCACCTGTGGGGGCTCAATGATCAGCCCCAGCATTTT. As protein: CATHLWGLNDQPQHF.

This clonotype was observed at least ten times. The chain has TRBV7-9 and TRBJ2-5, with D possibly called TRBD1 or TRBD2 (5 bases each). CDR1 SEHNR and CDR2 FQNEAQ come from the germline V gene (reference sequence). The CDR3 contains 16 residues. Trimming took off 5 bases at V and 5 bases at J, with 21 bases between the two ends. The CDR3 region is CASSRGWGTNWETQYF. DNA of the CDR3: TGTGCCAGCAGCCGGGGCTGGGGGACCAACTGGGAGACCCAGTACTTC.